This TCR beta chain is from a study of molecular identifiers for immune sequencing clone quantification. Study information: In replicates, RNA from roughly 20,000 or 100,000 naive CD8 cells was divided five ways and four parts were sequenced. The study's findings and limits: Underestimation of highly expanded clone sizes could arise where identical TCR molecules share a barcode.

The V segment lost 0 bases and the J segment 3 bases; nucleotides outside the gene matches: 4. The CDR3 totals 14 residues. The germline V gene has CDR1 DFQATT and CDR2 SNEGSKA (reference sequence). Using its own MiXCR run on the PCR reads, TCRdb lists one record per CDR3 protein. This table has about 320,000 distinct CDR3 sequences, around 21% appearing once. Regarding this clonotype: Antigen specificity is unknown.

When naive CD8 T cells were sorted, they were gated as CD8+CD4-CCR7+CD45RA+. Material for sequencing was naive CD8+ T cells from blood, with Jurkat cell RNA spiked in. Regarding subset: FACS-sorted CD8+CD4-CCR7+CD45RA+ naive T cells. The chain combines TRBV20-1 with TRBJ2-7; 8 bases are shared with TRBD2. The receptor was derived from a human donor in good health. Some libraries in this study had Jurkat cell RNA spiked in. The CDR3 bases are TGCAGTGCTAGAGAACTAGCGGATTTCTACGAGCAGTACTTC. Its translation: CSARELADFYEQYF.